The rows below give T cell receptor beta chains drawn from one sample of a study of blood T cell repertoires in COVID-19. Here immunoSEQ multiplex PCR was the method, and the copy in TCRdb shows in-frame clones only, minus some. This repertoire shows a few hundred thousand clones, around 80% found once; its top ten account for under 1.5%. The specimen sequenced was peripheral blood. All receptors derive from a woman aged 40 to 55 who had recovered from COVID-19. CDR3s include the opening cysteine and the closing phenylalanine or tryptophan. Fields, in order: clone size, J gene, D gene, V gene, CDR3 DNA, CDR3 protein. The D gene is left open where the match is weak. A row's size may be missing; if present it is once, few, many or a size class.

size: once; J: TRBJ2-1; D: TRBD2; V: TRBV4-3; DNA: TGCGCCAGCAGCCGCGCTAGCGGGGGGGCCGGGAATGAGCAGTTCTTC; CDR3: CASSRASGGAGNEQFF
size: NA; J: TRBJ1-4; D: NA; V: TRBV7-2; DNA: TGTGCCAGCAGCCTCAGGCCCGAAAAACTGTTTTTT; CDR3: CASSLRPEKLFF
size: NA; J: TRBJ2-1; D: TRBD2; V: TRBV9; DNA: TGTGCCAGCAGCGTAGGTATTAGCGGGGGGGATTACAATGAGCAGTTCTTC; CDR3: CASSVGISGGDYNEQFF
size: NA; J: TRBJ1-6; D: NA; V: TRBV9; DNA: TGTGCCAGCAGCGGCGATAGGGGGTTTTCACCCCTCCACTTT; CDR3: CASSGDRGFSPLHF
size: NA; J: TRBJ2-5; D: NA; V: TRBV27; DNA: TGTGCCAGCAGCCCCCGACAGTTTGGAGAGACCCAGTACTTC; CDR3: CASSPRQFGETQYF
size: NA; J: TRBJ2-1; D: TRBD1; V: TRBV3-1/TRBV3-2; DNA: TGTGCCAGCAGCCCCGGGACAGGTGCGCAGTTCTTC; CDR3: CASSPGTGAQFF
size: NA; J: TRBJ1-1; D: NA; V: TRBV29-1; DNA: TGCAGCGTTGGCCAGGGGTTGTGGACTGAAGCTTTCTTT; CDR3: CSVGQGLWTEAFF
size: NA; J: TRBJ1-1; D: NA; V: TRBV14; DNA: TGTGCCAGCAGCCAAGATACCCGCAGGGAAGCTTTCTTT; CDR3: CASSQDTRREAFF
size: NA; J: TRBJ1-3; D: TRBD1; V: TRBV2; DNA: TGTGCCAGCAGGGACTCCGGGACAGGGGGAAACACCATATATTTT; CDR3: CASRDSGTGGNTIYF
size: once; J: TRBJ1-4; D: NA; V: TRBV7-9; DNA: TGTGCCAGCAGCTTATTCCAGGGGTGGGAAAAACTGTTTTTT; CDR3: CASSLFQGWEKLFF
size: NA; J: TRBJ1-4; D: NA; V: TRBV7-2; DNA: TGTGCCAGCAGCACGGGACTTGGGGAAAAACTGTTTTTT; CDR3: CASSTGLGEKLFF
size: NA; J: TRBJ1-4; D: TRBD1; V: TRBV11-3; DNA: TGTGCCAGCAGCTTGGGCACCGGGACAGGGAATGAAAAACTGTTTTTT; CDR3: CASSLGTGTGNEKLFF
size: NA; J: TRBJ2-7; D: NA; V: TRBV7-6; DNA: TGTGCCAGCAGCTCCGGTACGGTGTCCTACGAGCAGTACTTC; CDR3: CASSSGTVSYEQYF
size: NA; J: TRBJ1-5; D: TRBD1; V: TRBV7-2; DNA: TGTGCCAGCAGCTTGGACAGGGATAATCAGCCCCAGCATTTT; CDR3: CASSLDRDNQPQHF
size: once; J: TRBJ2-1; D: NA; V: TRBV7-2; DNA: TGTGCCAGCAGCTTGTTCCAGCGGGACAATGAGCAGTTCTTC; CDR3: CASSLFQRDNEQFF
size: few; J: TRBJ2-1; D: TRBD2; V: TRBV19; DNA: TGTGCCAGTAGCGGGGGGGCCTTCAGTGAGCAGTTCTTC; CDR3: CASSGGAFSEQFF
size: NA; J: TRBJ2-1; D: TRBD2; V: TRBV7-9; DNA: TGTGCCAGCAGCTCACCCCCGGGGGGGCGAAAGTTCTTC; CDR3: CASSSPPGGRKFF
size: NA; J: TRBJ1-1; D: NA; V: TRBV28; DNA: TGTGCCAGCAGTTTATTAGGAGGAGGCACTGAAGCTTTCTTT; CDR3: CASSLLGGGTEAFF
size: NA; J: TRBJ1-4; D: TRBD1; V: TRBV28; DNA: TGTGCCAGCAGTTTACAGGGGGCGCAGGAAAAACTGTTTTTT; CDR3: CASSLQGAQEKLFF
size: NA; J: TRBJ2-6; D: TRBD1; V: TRBV7-2; DNA: TGTGCCAGCAGCTTATGGTGGACAGGGTCATCTTCCGGGGCCAACGTCCTGACTTTC; CDR3: CASSLWWTGSSSGANVLTF
size: NA; J: TRBJ1-5; D: NA; V: TRBV19; DNA: TGTGCCAGTAGTATCAGGAACAATCAGCCCCAGCATTTT; CDR3: CASSIRNNQPQHF
size: NA; J: TRBJ1-1; D: NA; V: TRBV18; DNA: TGTGCCAGCTCACCAAGCGGGATGAACACTGAAGCTTTCTTT; CDR3: CASSPSGMNTEAFF
size: NA; J: TRBJ2-7; D: NA; V: TRBV5-4; DNA: TGTGCCAGCAGCTTACCGGGACCGCTTGCGGGGGAGCAGTACTTC; CDR3: CASSLPGPLAGEQYF
size: NA; J: TRBJ1-4; D: NA; V: TRBV5-1; DNA: TGCGCCAGCAGCCCGGACAGTCGAGAAAAACTGTTTTTT; CDR3: CASSPDSREKLFF
size: NA; J: TRBJ2-2; D: NA; V: TRBV2; DNA: TGTGCCAGCAGAACAGTAGACAGGTACACCGGGGAGCTGTTTTTT; CDR3: CASRTVDRYTGELFF
size: few; J: TRBJ2-7; D: NA; V: TRBV6-5; DNA: TGTGCCAGCAGTCCTGGACAGACCTACGAGCAGTACTTC; CDR3: CASSPGQTYEQYF
size: NA; J: TRBJ1-3; D: NA; V: TRBV7-8; DNA: TGTGCCAGCAGCTTACTAGGGGGAGTACCCTCTGGAAACACCATATATTTT; CDR3: CASSLLGGVPSGNTIYF
size: few; J: TRBJ1-1; D: TRBD1; V: TRBV10-1; DNA: TGCGCCAGCAAGGGACAGTTGAACACTGAAGCTTTCTTT; CDR3: CASKGQLNTEAFF
size: NA; J: TRBJ1-1; D: NA; V: TRBV18; DNA: TGTGCCAGCTCACCACCGGGGGCGCGGACTGAAGCTTTCTTT; CDR3: CASSPPGARTEAFF
size: NA; J: TRBJ1-2; D: TRBD1; V: TRBV11-2; DNA: TGTGCCAGCAGCATGGACAGGGACGTTTATGGCTACACCTTC; CDR3: CASSMDRDVYGYTF
size: NA; J: TRBJ2-3; D: NA; V: TRBV11-2; DNA: TGTGCCAGCAGGCTTAGTGCGGGCACAGATACGCAGTATTTT; CDR3: CASRLSAGTDTQYF
size: NA; J: TRBJ1-5; D: NA; V: TRBV4-3; DNA: TGCGCCAGCAGCCAAGATTCCGGGAATCAGCCCCAGCATTTT; CDR3: CASSQDSGNQPQHF
size: NA; J: TRBJ2-3; D: NA; V: TRBV5-4; DNA: TGTGCCAGCAGCGTCCAGGGCTCCGGCCTTAGCACAGATACGCAGTATTTT; CDR3: CASSVQGSGLSTDTQYF
size: NA; J: TRBJ1-2; D: TRBD1; V: TRBV4-1; DNA: TGCGCCAGCAGCCAAGATTTGGTCGGCCGACAGGGAAATGCGTTTAACTATGGCTACACCTTC; CDR3: CASSQDLVGRQGNAFNYGYTF
size: once; J: TRBJ1-2; D: TRBD1; V: TRBV11-3; DNA: TGTGCCAGCAGCTTAACAGGGGAGGAGTATGGCTACACCTTC; CDR3: CASSLTGEEYGYTF
size: NA; J: TRBJ2-7; D: NA; V: TRBV29-1; DNA: TGCAGCCCTCTACCTCTCTACGAGCAGTACTTC; CDR3: CSPLPLYEQYF
size: NA; J: TRBJ1-5; D: NA; V: TRBV9; DNA: TGTGCCAGCAGCCGAGACGGAGGGACTCAGCCCCAGCATTTT; CDR3: CASSRDGGTQPQHF
size: NA; J: TRBJ1-1; D: TRBD1; V: TRBV19; DNA: TGTGCCAGTAAACTATCATCAGGGGGTAACTCTGAAGCTTTCTTT; CDR3: CASKLSSGGNSEAFF
size: few; J: TRBJ1-2; D: NA; V: TRBV6-2/TRBV6-3; DNA: TGTGCCAGCAGTTACCGAGGAAGAGCTAACTATGGCTACACCTTC; CDR3: CASSYRGRANYGYTF
size: once; J: TRBJ2-7; D: NA; V: TRBV30; DNA: TGTGCCTGGAGTCCCATTGACAGTCACTACGAGCAGTACTTC; CDR3: CAWSPIDSHYEQYF
size: NA; J: TRBJ2-7; D: TRBD1; V: TRBV7-8; DNA: TGTGCCAGCAGCTTGAAGGACAGGGTACACGAGCAGTACTTC; CDR3: CASSLKDRVHEQYF
size: NA; J: TRBJ2-5; D: TRBD1; V: TRBV12-3/TRBV12-4; DNA: TGTGCCAGCAGCAACAGGGGAGAGACCCAGTACTTC; CDR3: CASSNRGETQYF
size: NA; J: TRBJ1-2; D: NA; V: TRBV7-2; DNA: TGTGCCAGCAGCCAACCTCCAGGCACTCGAGCCTATGGCTACACCTTC; CDR3: CASSQPPGTRAYGYTF
size: NA; J: TRBJ2-7; D: TRBD1; V: TRBV10-3; DNA: TGTGCCATCAGAGTCGGGACAGGCTTCTCCTACGAGCAGTACTTC; CDR3: CAIRVGTGFSYEQYF
size: NA; J: TRBJ2-5; D: NA; V: TRBV7-9; DNA: TGTGCCAGCAGCTCAACAGGGAATACCAACCAAGAGACCCAGTACTTC; CDR3: CASSSTGNTNQETQYF
size: NA; J: TRBJ1-2; D: NA; V: TRBV5-1; DNA: TGCGCCAGCAGCGTACAGGGTAGAGATGGCTACACCTTC; CDR3: CASSVQGRDGYTF
size: once; J: TRBJ2-5; D: TRBD2; V: TRBV11-2; DNA: TGTGCCAGCAGCTCACTAGCGGGGGGCCAAGAGACCCAGTACTTC; CDR3: CASSSLAGGQETQYF
size: NA; J: TRBJ2-1; D: TRBD1; V: TRBV19; DNA: TGTGCCAGTAGTCCCCCGGGGACAGGAAAAGAGGATGAGCAGTTCTTC; CDR3: CASSPPGTGKEDEQFF
size: few; J: TRBJ2-3; D: TRBD1; V: TRBV19; DNA: TGTGCCAGTACCACCGGACAGGGCACAGATACGCAGTATTTT; CDR3: CASTTGQGTDTQYF
size: NA; J: TRBJ2-7; D: TRBD1; V: TRBV28; DNA: TGTGCCAGCAGTTTTCATGGACAGGGGATCAACGAGCAGTACTTC; CDR3: CASSFHGQGINEQYF